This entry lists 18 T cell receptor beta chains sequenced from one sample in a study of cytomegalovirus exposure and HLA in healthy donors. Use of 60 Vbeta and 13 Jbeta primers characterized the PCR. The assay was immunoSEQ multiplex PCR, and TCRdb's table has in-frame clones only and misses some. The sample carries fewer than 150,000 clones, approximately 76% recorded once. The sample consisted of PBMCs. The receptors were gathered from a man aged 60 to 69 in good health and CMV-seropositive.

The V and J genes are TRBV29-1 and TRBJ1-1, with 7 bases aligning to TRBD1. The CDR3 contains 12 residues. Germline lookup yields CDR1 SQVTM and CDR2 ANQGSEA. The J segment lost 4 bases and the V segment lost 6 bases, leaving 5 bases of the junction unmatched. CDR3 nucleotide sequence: TGCAGCGTGCAGGGGGTTTTCACTGAAGCTTTCTTT. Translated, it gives CSVQGVFTEAFF.

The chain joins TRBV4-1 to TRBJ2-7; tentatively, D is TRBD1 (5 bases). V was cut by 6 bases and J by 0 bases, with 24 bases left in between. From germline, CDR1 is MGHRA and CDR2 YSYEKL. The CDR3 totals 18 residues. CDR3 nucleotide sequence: TGCGCCAGCAGTCCCCGCTTTGGTATAGGGGATCTCTCCTACGAGCAGTACTTC. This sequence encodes CASSPRFGIGDLSYEQYF.

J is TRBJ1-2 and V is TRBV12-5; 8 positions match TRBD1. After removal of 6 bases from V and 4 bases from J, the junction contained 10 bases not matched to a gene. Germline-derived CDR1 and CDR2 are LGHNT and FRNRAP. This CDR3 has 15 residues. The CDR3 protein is CASGLGQGPSYGYTF. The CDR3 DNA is TGTGCTAGTGGCCTTGGACAGGGACCTTCCTATGGCTACACCTTC.

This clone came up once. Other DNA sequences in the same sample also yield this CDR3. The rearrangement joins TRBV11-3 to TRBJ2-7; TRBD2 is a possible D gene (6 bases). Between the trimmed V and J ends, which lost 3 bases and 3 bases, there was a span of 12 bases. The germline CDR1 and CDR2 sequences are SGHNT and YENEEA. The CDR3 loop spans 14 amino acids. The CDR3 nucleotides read TGTGCCAGCAGCTTGGGCGGACTAAGCTACGAGCAGTACTTC. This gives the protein CASSLGGLSYEQYF. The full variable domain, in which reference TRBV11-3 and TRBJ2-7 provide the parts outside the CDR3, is EAGVVQSPRYKIIEKKQPVAFWCNPISGHNTLYWYLQNLGQGPELLIRYENEEAVDDSQLPKDRFSAERLKGVDSTLKIQPAELGDSAVYLCASSLGGLSYEQYFGPGTRLTVT.

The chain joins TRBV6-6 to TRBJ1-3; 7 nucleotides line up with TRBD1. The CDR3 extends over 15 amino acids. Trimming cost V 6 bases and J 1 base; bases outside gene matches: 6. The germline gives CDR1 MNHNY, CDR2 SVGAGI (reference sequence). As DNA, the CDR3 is TGTGCCAGCAGCAACAGGGGACAATCTGGAAACACCATATATTTT. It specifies CASSNRGQSGNTIYF.

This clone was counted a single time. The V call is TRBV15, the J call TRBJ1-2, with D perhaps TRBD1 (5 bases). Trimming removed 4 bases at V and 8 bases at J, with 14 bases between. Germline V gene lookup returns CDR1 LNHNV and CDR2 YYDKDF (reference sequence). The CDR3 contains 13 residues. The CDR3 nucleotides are TGTGCCACCAGCAAACAGGACGCCCAGGGCTACACCTTC. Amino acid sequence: CATSKQDAQGYTF.

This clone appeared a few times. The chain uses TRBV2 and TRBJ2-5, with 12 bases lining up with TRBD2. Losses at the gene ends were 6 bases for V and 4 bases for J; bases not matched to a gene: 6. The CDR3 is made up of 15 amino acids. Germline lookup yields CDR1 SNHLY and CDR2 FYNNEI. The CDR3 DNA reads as TGTGCCAGCAGGAACAGACTAGCGGGGGCAGAGACCCAGTACTTC. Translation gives CASRNRLAGAETQYF.

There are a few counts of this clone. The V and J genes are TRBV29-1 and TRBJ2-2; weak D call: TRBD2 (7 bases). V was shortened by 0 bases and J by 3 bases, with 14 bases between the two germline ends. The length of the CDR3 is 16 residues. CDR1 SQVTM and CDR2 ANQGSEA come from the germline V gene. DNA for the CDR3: TGCAGCGTTGAAGATCGGCGGGGGCGATACACCGGGGAGCTGTTTTTT. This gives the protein CSVEDRRGRYTGELFF.

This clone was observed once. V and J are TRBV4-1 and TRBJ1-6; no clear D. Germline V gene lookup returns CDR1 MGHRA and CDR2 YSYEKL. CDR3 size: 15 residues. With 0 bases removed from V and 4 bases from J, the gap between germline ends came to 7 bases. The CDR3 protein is CASSQDRYYNSPLHF. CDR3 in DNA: TGCGCCAGCAGCCAAGACAGGTATTATAATTCACCCCTCCACTTT.

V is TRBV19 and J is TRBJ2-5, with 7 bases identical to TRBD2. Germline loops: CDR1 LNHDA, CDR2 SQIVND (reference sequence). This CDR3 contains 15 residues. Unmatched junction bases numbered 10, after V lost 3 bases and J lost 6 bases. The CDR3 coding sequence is TGTGCCAGTAGTATCTCTAGCGGTCTAAGGCAGACCCAGTACTTC. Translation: CASSISSGLRQTQYF.

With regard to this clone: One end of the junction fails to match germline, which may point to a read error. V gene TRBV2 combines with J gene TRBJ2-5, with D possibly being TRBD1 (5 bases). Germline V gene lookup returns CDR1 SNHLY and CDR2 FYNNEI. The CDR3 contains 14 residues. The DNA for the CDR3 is TGTGCCAGCAGTGAAGCTTGGGGCCAAGGGACCCAGTACTTC. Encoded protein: CASSEAWGQGTQYF.

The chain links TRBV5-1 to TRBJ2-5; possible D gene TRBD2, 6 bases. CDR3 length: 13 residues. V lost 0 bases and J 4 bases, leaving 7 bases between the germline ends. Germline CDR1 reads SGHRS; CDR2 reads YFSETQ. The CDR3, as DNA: TGCGCCAGCAGCTTGGGACTAGGAGAGACCCAGTACTTC. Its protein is CASSLGLGETQYF.

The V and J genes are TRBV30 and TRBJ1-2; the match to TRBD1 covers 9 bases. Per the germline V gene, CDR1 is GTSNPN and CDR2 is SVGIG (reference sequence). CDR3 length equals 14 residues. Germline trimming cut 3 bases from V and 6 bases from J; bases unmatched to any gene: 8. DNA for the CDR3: TGTGCCTGGAGGGTGACAGGGGGTTTTCATGGCTACACCTTC. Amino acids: CAWRVTGGFHGYTF.

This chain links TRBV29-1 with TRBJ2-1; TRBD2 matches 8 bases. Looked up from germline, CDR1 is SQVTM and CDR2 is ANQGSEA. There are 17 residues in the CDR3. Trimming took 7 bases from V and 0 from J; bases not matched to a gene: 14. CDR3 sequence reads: CSARRGGQSSSYNEQFF. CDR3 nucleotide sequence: TGCAGCGCTCGACGGGGGGGCCAGTCGAGCTCCTACAATGAGCAGTTCTTC.

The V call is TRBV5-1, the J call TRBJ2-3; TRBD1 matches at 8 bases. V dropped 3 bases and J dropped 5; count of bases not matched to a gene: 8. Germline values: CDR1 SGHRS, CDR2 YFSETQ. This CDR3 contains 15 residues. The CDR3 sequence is CASSSRQGRGDTQYF. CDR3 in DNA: TGCGCCAGCAGCTCCCGACAGGGGCGGGGAGATACGCAGTATTTT.

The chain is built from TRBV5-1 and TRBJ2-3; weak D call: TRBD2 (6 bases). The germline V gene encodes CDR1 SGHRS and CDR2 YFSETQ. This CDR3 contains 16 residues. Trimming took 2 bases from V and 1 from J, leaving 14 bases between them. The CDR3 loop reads CASSFSISGGTDTQYF. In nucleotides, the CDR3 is TGCGCCAGCAGCTTTAGCATTTCGGGGGGCACAGATACGCAGTATTTT.

The CDR3: CASRLQGQFSGNTIYF. CDR3 bases: TGTGCCAGCAGGTTACAGGGGCAATTCTCTGGAAACACCATATATTTT. The chain is built from TRBV2 and TRBJ1-3; TRBD1 aligns across 7 bases. CDR1 is SNHLY, CDR2 FYNNEI, per germline. The V gene end was trimmed by 6 bases and the J gene end by 0 bases; junction bases not matched to a gene: 8. The CDR3 is 16 residues long.

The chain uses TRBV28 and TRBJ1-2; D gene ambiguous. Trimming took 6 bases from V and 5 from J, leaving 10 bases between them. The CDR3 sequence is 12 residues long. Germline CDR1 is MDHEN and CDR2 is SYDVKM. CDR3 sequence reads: CASSDWVYGYTF. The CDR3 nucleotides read TGTGCCAGCAGCGACTGGGTATATGGCTACACCTTC.